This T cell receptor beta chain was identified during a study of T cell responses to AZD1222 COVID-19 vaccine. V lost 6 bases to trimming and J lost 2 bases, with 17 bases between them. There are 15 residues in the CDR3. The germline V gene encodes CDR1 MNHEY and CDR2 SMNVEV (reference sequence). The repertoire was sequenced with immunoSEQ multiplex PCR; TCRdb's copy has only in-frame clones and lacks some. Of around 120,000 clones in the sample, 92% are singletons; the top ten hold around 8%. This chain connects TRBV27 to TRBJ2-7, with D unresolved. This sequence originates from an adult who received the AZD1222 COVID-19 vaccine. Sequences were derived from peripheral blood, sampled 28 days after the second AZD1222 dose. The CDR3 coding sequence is TGTGCCAGCAGCCCGTGGACCGTGGGGACCTACGAGCAGTACTTC. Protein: CASSPWTVGTYEQYF.